The 25 T cell receptor beta chains below all came from one sample that was sequenced in a study of T cell responses to AZD1222 COVID-19 vaccine. The table came from immunoSEQ multiplex PCR; TCRdb's copy has only in-frame clones and leaves some out. The profile shows over 100,000 clones, roughly 88% of them singletons. The sample in question was peripheral blood, obtained on day 0 of AZD1222 vaccination. Receptors were obtained from an adult in good health.

CDR3 residues: CASSSSGGPAYEQYF. In DNA form, the CDR3 reads TGTGCCAGCAGCTCTTCCGGGGGTCCAGCCTACGAGCAGTACTTC. The chain uses TRBV7-9 and TRBJ2-7; maybe TRBD2 (6 bases). The germline V and J ends were trimmed by 4 bases and 2 bases, with 15 bases remaining between them. Germline V lookup: CDR1 SEHNR, CDR2 FQNEAQ (reference sequence). This CDR3 has 15 residues.

The V call is TRBV15, the J call TRBJ2-3; 11 bases line up with TRBD2. Germline V gene sequence: CDR1 LNHNV, CDR2 YYDKDF (reference sequence). The CDR3 is 17 residues long. V gave up 0 bases and J gave up 2 bases; unmatched junction bases: 4. The CDR3 DNA is TGTGCCACCAGCAGAGATCAACTAGCGGGGGTCACAGATACGCAGTATTTT. The encoded protein is CATSRDQLAGVTDTQYF.

CDR3 in DNA: TGTGCCAGCAGTTCTCCGGACAGAAAAAACATTCAGTACTTC. It yields the protein CASSSPDRKNIQYF. The rearrangement uses TRBV6-5 and TRBJ2-4; TRBD1 is a possible D gene (6 bases). Germline V gene sequence: CDR1 MNHEY, CDR2 SVGAGI. The CDR3 loop spans 14 amino acids. Trimming pared 4 bases from V and 4 bases from J, leaving 11 bases between.

This chain links TRBV7-9 with TRBJ1-2, with D hard to call. Germline values: CDR1 SEHNR, CDR2 FQNEAQ (reference sequence). The CDR3 is 12 residues long. Trimming left V 1 base short and J 8 bases short, with 8 bases between. DNA of the CDR3: TGTGCCAGCAGCTTAGGGGGAAAGGGCTACACCTTC. Translated: CASSLGGKGYTF.

The chain is built from TRBV3-1 (or the pseudogene TRBV3-2) and TRBJ1-6; D gene uncertain. The CDR3 contains 13 residues. The V gene's germline CDR1 is LGHDT and CDR2 YNNKEL (reference sequence). V was clipped by 1 base and J by 7 bases, with 5 bases between them. CDR3 sequence reads: CASSQALNSPLHF. As DNA, the CDR3 is TGTGCCAGCAGCCAAGCCCTAAATTCACCCCTCCACTTT.

V usage is TRBV9 and J usage is TRBJ2-4; D is possibly TRBD2 (6 bases). Germline V CDR1 and CDR2: SGDLS, YYNGEE. This CDR3 spans 14 amino acids. The V and J ends lost 3 bases and 0 bases respectively, with 7 bases between them. The CDR3 region has the DNA TGTGCCAGCAGCGCGGGACTAGCCAAAAACATTCAGTACTTC. Translating it yields CASSAGLAKNIQYF.

This sequence joins TRBV24-1 and TRBJ1-2; TRBD1 matches 7 bases. The CDR3 length is 14 residues. CDR1 KGHDR and CDR2 SFDVKD come from the germline V gene. With V trimmed by 3 bases and J by 2 bases, 2 bases remained unmatched. The CDR3 nucleotides read TGTGCCACCAGTGATCCGGACAGGAACTATGGCTACACCTTC. The encoded protein is CATSDPDRNYGYTF.

This chain uses TRBV19 with TRBJ1-2, with 7 positions matching TRBD1. Trimming at V came to 5 bases and at J to 0 bases, leaving 9 bases not matched to a gene. In germline, CDR1 is LNHDA, CDR2 SQIVND (reference sequence). This CDR3 has 16 residues. The CDR3 sequence is CASSPKGQPANYGYTF. DNA for the CDR3: TGTGCCAGTAGTCCAAAGGGACAGCCGGCTAACTATGGCTACACCTTC.

The V and J genes are TRBV18 and TRBJ2-7; D could derive from TRBD1 or TRBD2 (5 bases each). Germline assignment: CDR1 KGHSH and CDR2 LQKENI. CDR3 size: 13 residues. The V and J ends lost 3 bases and 1 base respectively, with 7 bases between them. This CDR3 is CASSPGVSYEQYF. The CDR3 bases are TGTGCCAGCTCACCGGGGGTATCCTACGAGCAGTACTTC.

V is TRBV11-2 and J is TRBJ1-1; possible D gene TRBD1, 6 bases. Germline loops: CDR1 SGHAT, CDR2 FQNNGV. Trimming took off 4 bases at V and 1 base at J, with 10 bases between the two ends. CDR3 length: 14 residues. The CDR3 reads CASSWGHSNTEAFF. The CDR3 DNA reads TGTGCCAGCAGCTGGGGACATTCGAACACTGAAGCTTTCTTT.

J is TRBJ2-1 and V is TRBV6-4; D may be TRBD1 (7 bases). Trimming removed 3 bases from V and 9 bases from J, with 12 bases in between. CDR3 length: 13 residues. CDR1 is MRHNA, CDR2 SNTAGT, per germline. The CDR3 DNA reads as TGTGCCAGCAGTGAGCCAGGGGGGTTTGAGCAGTTCTTC. Translated, it gives CASSEPGGFEQFF.

V gene TRBV6-2 or TRBV6-3 combines with J gene TRBJ2-3, with 9 bases lining up with TRBD2. The CDR3 has 16 residues. The ends lost 5 bases at V and 2 bases at J; junction bases unmatched: 8. From germline, CDR1 is MNHEY and CDR2 SVGEGT. The CDR3 sequence is CASSRKIAGVTDTQYF. Written as DNA, the CDR3 is TGTGCCAGCAGTCGCAAAATAGCGGGGGTCACAGATACGCAGTATTTT.

On this clone itself: The same CDR3 is also encoded by other DNA sequences in this sample. The rearrangement uses TRBV25-1 and TRBJ1-2; D is unresolved. V was trimmed by 5 bases and J by 0 bases, leaving 4 bases between them. Germline CDR1 reads MGHDK; CDR2 reads SYGVNS. The CDR3 totals 12 residues. The CDR3 nucleotides are TGTGCCAGCAGTCTCGCTAACTATGGCTACACCTTC. It encodes CASSLANYGYTF.

V usage is TRBV7-6 and J usage is TRBJ1-5; unclear D gene. The germline V gene has CDR1 SGHVS and CDR2 FNYEAQ. The CDR3 is made up of 15 amino acids. V was shortened by 1 base and J by 2 bases, with 9 bases between the two germline ends. The CDR3 DNA reads TGTGCCAGCAGCTTAGGCGGGGAAGGCAATCAGCCCCAGCATTTT. It encodes CASSLGGEGNQPQHF.

This clone was seen a single time. In DNA, the CDR3 is TGTGCCTGGAGTGTAGCCAGAAATGGCTACACCTTC. It is translated as CAWSVARNGYTF. The V gene is TRBV30, the J gene TRBJ1-2; D ambiguous. Trimming stripped 0 bases from V and 6 bases from J, with 8 bases between. The CDR3 has 12 residues. Germline assignment: CDR1 GTSNPN and CDR2 SVGIG (reference sequence). Combining the CDR3 with reference TRBV30 and TRBJ1-2 gives the whole variable domain SQTIHQWPATLVQPVGSPLSLECTVEGTSNPNLYWYRQAAGRGLQLLFYSVGIGQISSEVPQNLSASRPQDRQFILSSKKLLLSDSGFYLCAWSVARNGYTFGSGTRLTVV.

The chain links TRBV27 to TRBJ1-2; D unresolved. V was pared by 3 bases and J by 4 bases, with 12 bases between. This CDR3 is built from 14 residues. Germline CDR1 and CDR2: MNHEY and SMNVEV (reference sequence). DNA for the CDR3: TGTGCCAGCAGTTTTCGTGAAAGGAGCTATGGCTACACCTTC. This encodes CASSFRERSYGYTF.

The J gene is TRBJ2-3, the V gene TRBV3-1 (or the pseudogene TRBV3-2); D not certain. This CDR3 comprises 12 residues. Germline V gene sequence: CDR1 LGHDT, CDR2 YNNKEL (reference sequence). V lost 0 bases and J 5 bases, leaving 3 bases between the germline ends. The CDR3 DNA reads TGTGCCAGCAGCCAAGAAGGAGATACGCAGTATTTT. Its translation is CASSQEGDTQYF.

The J gene is TRBJ2-2, the V gene TRBV19; the match to TRBD2 covers 10 bases. The V segment lost 7 bases and the J segment 1 base; nucleotides outside the gene matches: 6. The CDR3 is made up of 16 amino acids. In germline, CDR1 is LNHDA, CDR2 SQIVND (reference sequence). The CDR3 here is CASNIGLAVNTGELFF. DNA of the CDR3: TGTGCCAGTAATATCGGACTAGCGGTGAACACCGGGGAGCTGTTTTTT.

The gene calls are TRBV11-2 and TRBJ2-7; no reliable D call. The germline CDR1 and CDR2 sequences are SGHAT and FQNNGV. The ends were cut back, 0 bases at V and 4 bases at J, with 10 bases in the middle. The CDR3 is made up of 14 amino acids. The CDR3 DNA sequence: TGTGCCAGCAGCTTAGAGGACGGATTATACGAGCAGTACTTC. Translation gives CASSLEDGLYEQYF.

The rearrangement links TRBV27 to TRBJ2-3; 11 bases line up with TRBD2. V trimming: 0 bases; J trimming: 9 bases; junction bases outside the gene matches: 8. The CDR3 is 16 residues long. CDR1 MNHEY and CDR2 SMNVEV come from the germline V gene (reference sequence). The CDR3 DNA reads as TGTGCCAGCAGTTTATCCACTAGCGGGGGAACATACACGCAGTATTTT. Translating gives CASSLSTSGGTYTQYF.

The chain couples TRBV5-1 to TRBJ1-2, with 10 nucleotides matching TRBD1. Looked up from germline, CDR1 is SGHRS and CDR2 is YFSETQ. The CDR3 is 15 residues long. The V and J ends lost 7 bases and 7 bases, in that order; junction bases with no gene match: 13. The CDR3 bases are TGCGCCAGCCGGCTGGGTGACAGGGGGCTTTTTGGCTACACCTTC. Translation gives CASRLGDRGLFGYTF.

The chain links TRBV6-2 or TRBV6-3 to TRBJ1-2; D is undetermined. The CDR3 sequence is 14 residues long. Germline lookup yields CDR1 MNHEY and CDR2 SVGEGT. The V gene lost 3 bases and the J gene lost 6 bases, with 14 bases spanning the gap. CDR3 nucleotide sequence: TGTGCCAGCAGTTATGTGGGGTTTGATCATGGCTACACCTTC. It is translated as CASSYVGFDHGYTF.

This chain connects TRBV9 to TRBJ1-2; no clear D. Germline V lookup: CDR1 SGDLS, CDR2 YYNGEE. Trimming removed 2 bases from V and 8 bases from J, with 16 bases in between. The CDR3 runs 14 residues. The CDR3 sequence is CASSVLGRSEGYTF. CDR3 nucleotide sequence: TGTGCCAGCAGCGTGTTAGGCCGATCTGAGGGCTACACCTTC.

This rearrangement joins TRBV7-3 to TRBJ1-2; weak D call: TRBD1 (5 bases). With 1 base removed from V and 4 bases from J, the gap between germline ends came to 10 bases. CDR3 length: 14 residues. Germline CDR1 reads SGHTA; CDR2 reads FQGTGA. The CDR3 protein is CASSLIGGSYGYTF. CDR3 DNA: TGTGCCAGCAGCTTAATTGGGGGGAGCTATGGCTACACCTTC.

The chain employs TRBV12-3 or TRBV12-4 and TRBJ1-2; the D is unclear. The CDR3 is 13 amino acids. The germline V and J ends were trimmed by 2 bases and 2 bases, with 6 bases remaining between them. This CDR3 reads CASSLRQNYGYTF. The CDR3 DNA reads as TGTGCCAGCAGTTTACGGCAGAACTATGGCTACACCTTC.